These T cell receptor beta chains were read from a single sample in a study of blood T cell repertoires in COVID-19. Libraries were prepared by immunoSEQ multiplex PCR; TCRdb keeps only in-frame clonotypes and omits some of them. The sample yields roughly 330,000 clones, approximately 87% seen once. Sequenced: PBMCs or T cells enriched from blood (not recorded which). The receptor set was obtained from a woman aged 25 to 39 who had recovered from COVID-19. CDR3s include the opening cysteine and the closing phenylalanine or tryptophan. Each record gives: J gene, D gene, CDR3 length, V gene, clone size, CDR3 protein, CDR3 DNA. A D gene is named only where the DNA matches it firmly. Size is omitted from some rows. Given values are once, few, many or a class for expanded clones.

j_gene: TRBJ1-1; d_gene: TRBD1; len: 13; v_gene: TRBV6-5; abundance: -; CDR3aa: CASTGGWGTEAFF; CDR3nt: TGTGCCAGCACAGGGGGCTGGGGGACTGAAGCTTTCTTT
j_gene: TRBJ1-1; d_gene: TRBD1; len: 17; v_gene: TRBV5-8; abundance: -; CDR3aa: CASSFGGGRGRRTEAFF; CDR3nt: TGTGCCAGCAGCTTCGGCGGGGGCAGGGGGCGTCGGACTGAAGCTTTCTTT
j_gene: TRBJ2-7; d_gene: -; len: 13; v_gene: TRBV6-5; abundance: -; CDR3aa: CASSSRSPYEQYF; CDR3nt: TGTGCCAGCAGTTCTCGAAGCCCCTACGAGCAGTACTTC
j_gene: TRBJ1-1; d_gene: TRBD1; len: 15; v_gene: TRBV5-4; abundance: -; CDR3aa: CASSFRDRGNSEAFF; CDR3nt: TGTGCCAGCAGCTTCCGGGACAGGGGAAACTCTGAAGCTTTCTTT
j_gene: TRBJ2-7; d_gene: TRBD2; len: 14; v_gene: TRBV5-4; abundance: -; CDR3aa: CASSPRGEGYEQYF; CDR3nt: TGTGCCAGCAGCCCCCGGGGGGAAGGCTACGAGCAGTACTTC
j_gene: TRBJ1-5; d_gene: TRBD1; len: 21; v_gene: TRBV19; abundance: -; CDR3aa: CASSIGPPHRGRVYSNQPQHF; CDR3nt: TGTGCCAGTAGTATCGGCCCCCCTCACAGGGGGCGCGTATATAGCAATCAGCCCCAGCATTTT
j_gene: TRBJ1-5; d_gene: -; len: 11; v_gene: TRBV28; abundance: -; CDR3aa: CASSFRQPQHF; CDR3nt: TGTGCCAGCAGTTTTCGGCAGCCCCAGCATTTT
j_gene: TRBJ1-1; d_gene: -; len: 12; v_gene: TRBV2; abundance: -; CDR3aa: CAGGIAGTEAFF; CDR3nt: TGTGCCGGGGGCATAGCGGGGACTGAAGCTTTCTTT
j_gene: TRBJ1-2; d_gene: -; len: 14; v_gene: TRBV27; abundance: -; CDR3aa: CASSLKSRDYGYTF; CDR3nt: TGTGCCAGCAGTTTAAAGTCTCGGGACTATGGCTACACCTTC
j_gene: TRBJ1-2; d_gene: -; len: 14; v_gene: TRBV7-3; abundance: -; CDR3aa: CASSSTPGVYGYTF; CDR3nt: TGTGCCAGCAGCTCCACCCCCGGGGTCTATGGCTACACCTTC
j_gene: TRBJ1-2; d_gene: TRBD1; len: 13; v_gene: TRBV7-3; abundance: -; CDR3aa: CASREGQGYGYTF; CDR3nt: TGTGCCAGCAGGGAAGGACAGGGGTATGGCTACACCTTC
j_gene: TRBJ1-5; d_gene: -; len: 15; v_gene: TRBV28; abundance: -; CDR3aa: CASSPRTASNQPQHF; CDR3nt: TGTGCCAGCAGTCCCCGGACAGCTAGCAATCAGCCCCAGCATTTT
j_gene: TRBJ2-5; d_gene: TRBD2; len: 14; v_gene: TRBV18; abundance: -; CDR3aa: CASSPTSGEETQYF; CDR3nt: TGTGCCAGCTCACCAACTAGCGGAGAAGAGACCCAGTACTTC
j_gene: TRBJ2-5; d_gene: -; len: 16; v_gene: TRBV4-1; abundance: -; CDR3aa: CASSQGATIAHETQYF; CDR3nt: TGCGCCAGCAGCCAAGGAGCTACGATTGCGCACGAGACCCAGTACTTC
j_gene: TRBJ2-1; d_gene: -; len: 15; v_gene: TRBV7-3; abundance: -; CDR3aa: CASSETVRGRSEQFF; CDR3nt: TGTGCCAGCAGCGAAACGGTTAGAGGGCGAAGTGAGCAGTTCTTC
j_gene: TRBJ2-2; d_gene: -; len: 14; v_gene: TRBV9; abundance: few; CDR3aa: CASSVAGGAGELFF; CDR3nt: TGTGCCAGCAGCGTGGCCGGAGGGGCCGGGGAGCTGTTTTTT
j_gene: TRBJ1-1; d_gene: -; len: 12; v_gene: TRBV11-3; abundance: -; CDR3aa: CASSSSSGVAFF; CDR3nt: TGTGCCAGCAGCTCCTCCTCAGGGGTAGCTTTCTTT
j_gene: TRBJ2-7; d_gene: -; len: 16; v_gene: TRBV5-6; abundance: -; CDR3aa: CASRRQGRGSSYEQYF; CDR3nt: TGTGCCAGCAGGCGGCAGGGGCGCGGAAGCTCCTACGAGCAGTACTTC
j_gene: TRBJ1-2; d_gene: TRBD1; len: 16; v_gene: TRBV7-2; abundance: -; CDR3aa: CASSLNGQGINYGYTF; CDR3nt: TGTGCCAGCAGCTTAAACGGACAGGGGATAAACTATGGCTACACCTTC
j_gene: TRBJ1-6; d_gene: TRBD1; len: 14; v_gene: TRBV19; abundance: -; CDR3aa: CASRAGGVNSPLHF; CDR3nt: TGTGCCAGTAGAGCAGGGGGCGTGAATTCACCCCTCCACTTT
j_gene: TRBJ2-1; d_gene: TRBD2; len: 16; v_gene: TRBV4-3; abundance: -; CDR3aa: CASSQGTSGAYNEQFF; CDR3nt: TGCGCCAGCAGCCAAGGGACTAGCGGGGCCTACAATGAGCAGTTCTTC
j_gene: TRBJ2-7; d_gene: TRBD1; len: 14; v_gene: TRBV28; abundance: -; CDR3aa: CASGGQPGSYEQYF; CDR3nt: TGTGCCAGCGGGGGACAGCCTGGCTCCTACGAGCAGTACTTC
j_gene: TRBJ1-6; d_gene: -; len: 14; v_gene: TRBV27; abundance: -; CDR3aa: CASSYRPRGSPLHF; CDR3nt: TGTGCCAGCAGCTACAGGCCTAGGGGTTCACCCCTCCACTTT
j_gene: TRBJ1-2; d_gene: TRBD1; len: 16; v_gene: TRBV3-1/TRBV3-2; abundance: -; CDR3aa: CASSQGYGTGAYGYTF; CDR3nt: TGTGCCAGCAGCCAGGGATACGGGACAGGGGCCTATGGCTACACCTTC
j_gene: TRBJ2-7; d_gene: -; len: 13; v_gene: TRBV30; abundance: -; CDR3aa: CAWSVGSTYEQYF; CDR3nt: TGTGCCTGGAGTGTCGGGAGCACCTACGAGCAGTACTTC
j_gene: TRBJ2-3; d_gene: -; len: 15; v_gene: TRBV5-5; abundance: -; CDR3aa: CASSDSLAPTDTQYF; CDR3nt: TGTGCCAGTTCGGACTCCCTAGCGCCCACAGATACGCAGTATTTT
j_gene: TRBJ2-1; d_gene: TRBD2; len: 16; v_gene: TRBV3-1/TRBV3-2; abundance: -; CDR3aa: CASSQGYGGATNEQFF; CDR3nt: TGTGCCAGCAGCCAAGGTTACGGGGGGGCAACCAATGAGCAGTTCTTC
j_gene: TRBJ2-2; d_gene: TRBD1; len: 17; v_gene: TRBV19; abundance: few; CDR3aa: CASRPGIGQEITGELFF; CDR3nt: TGTGCCAGTAGACCGGGGATTGGACAGGAAATCACCGGGGAGCTGTTTTTT
j_gene: TRBJ2-6; d_gene: -; len: 13; v_gene: TRBV6-5; abundance: -; CDR3aa: CASSGSGANVLTF; CDR3nt: TGTGCCAGTTCAGGCTCTGGGGCCAACGTCCTGACTTTC
j_gene: TRBJ2-3; d_gene: TRBD2; len: 14; v_gene: TRBV4-1; abundance: -; CDR3aa: CASSQEGGTDTQYF; CDR3nt: TGCGCCAGCAGCCAAGAGGGAGGGACAGATACGCAGTATTTT
j_gene: TRBJ1-2; d_gene: -; len: 14; v_gene: TRBV6-5; abundance: -; CDR3aa: CASSSPGHPYGYTF; CDR3nt: TGTGCCAGCAGTTCCCCCGGACACCCCTATGGCTACACCTTC
j_gene: TRBJ1-1; d_gene: -; len: 11; v_gene: TRBV12-3/TRBV12-4; abundance: -; CDR3aa: CASSSSTEAFF; CDR3nt: TGTGCCAGCAGTTCGAGTACTGAAGCTTTCTTT